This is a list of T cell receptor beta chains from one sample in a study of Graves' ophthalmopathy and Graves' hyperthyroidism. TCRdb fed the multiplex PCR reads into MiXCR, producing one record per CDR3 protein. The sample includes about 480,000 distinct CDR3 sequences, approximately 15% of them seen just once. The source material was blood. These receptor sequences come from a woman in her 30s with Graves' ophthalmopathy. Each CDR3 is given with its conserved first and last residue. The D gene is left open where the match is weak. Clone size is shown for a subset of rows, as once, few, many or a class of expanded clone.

cdr3_nt: TGCGCCAGCAGCTACACCGGACAGGGTCACACTGAAGCTTTCTTT
cdr3_aa: CASSYTGQGHTEAFF
j_call: TRBJ1-1
clone_size: many
d_call: TRBD1
v_call: TRBV5-1

cdr3_nt: TGTGCCAGCAAGGAGGGCGGGGGGGCTGACGAGCAGTACTTC
cdr3_aa: CASKEGGGADEQYF
j_call: TRBJ2-7
clone_size: .
d_call: TRBD2
v_call: TRBV28

cdr3_nt: TGCGCCAGCAGCCAGACCCGTTGGCAAGAGACCCAGTACTTC
cdr3_aa: CASSQTRWQETQYF
j_call: TRBJ2-5
clone_size: .
d_call: .
v_call: TRBV4-3

cdr3_nt: TGTGCCAGCAGTTTAGCGGGAACGAGCGGGAGGCCGAGGGAGCAGTACTTC
cdr3_aa: CASSLAGTSGRPREQYF
j_call: TRBJ2-7
clone_size: many
d_call: TRBD2
v_call: TRBV12-3/TRBV12-4

cdr3_nt: TGTGCCAGCAGGCTGACAGGCACCTCCTACGAGCAGTACTTC
cdr3_aa: CASRLTGTSYEQYF
j_call: TRBJ2-7
clone_size: many
d_call: .
v_call: TRBV6-1

cdr3_nt: TGCAGTGCTCATGAGTCGGCGGGAGGGTTTGACATTCAGTACTTC
cdr3_aa: CSAHESAGGFDIQYF
j_call: TRBJ2-4
clone_size: .
d_call: TRBD2
v_call: TRBV20-1

cdr3_nt: TGTGCCAGCAGCCCTAGGGACCGGGGGATGCCCAAGACCCAGTACTTC
cdr3_aa: CASSPRDRGMPKTQYF
j_call: TRBJ2-5
clone_size: many
d_call: .
v_call: TRBV11-3

cdr3_nt: TGTGCCAGCAGCTTTAGGTGGGGTGACACCGAGACCCAGTACTTC
cdr3_aa: CASSFRWGDTETQYF
j_call: TRBJ2-5
clone_size: many
d_call: .
v_call: TRBV11-2

cdr3_nt: TGTGCCAGCAGCCCGAGACTAGCGGGGGCCCAAGTCCACACAGATACGCAGTATTTT
cdr3_aa: CASSPRLAGAQVHTDTQYF
j_call: TRBJ2-3
clone_size: .
d_call: TRBD2
v_call: TRBV4-2

cdr3_nt: TGTGCCAGCAGCTTATGGGGAGCGCTCTATGGCTACACCTTC
cdr3_aa: CASSLWGALYGYTF
j_call: TRBJ1-2
clone_size: many
d_call: .
v_call: TRBV11-2